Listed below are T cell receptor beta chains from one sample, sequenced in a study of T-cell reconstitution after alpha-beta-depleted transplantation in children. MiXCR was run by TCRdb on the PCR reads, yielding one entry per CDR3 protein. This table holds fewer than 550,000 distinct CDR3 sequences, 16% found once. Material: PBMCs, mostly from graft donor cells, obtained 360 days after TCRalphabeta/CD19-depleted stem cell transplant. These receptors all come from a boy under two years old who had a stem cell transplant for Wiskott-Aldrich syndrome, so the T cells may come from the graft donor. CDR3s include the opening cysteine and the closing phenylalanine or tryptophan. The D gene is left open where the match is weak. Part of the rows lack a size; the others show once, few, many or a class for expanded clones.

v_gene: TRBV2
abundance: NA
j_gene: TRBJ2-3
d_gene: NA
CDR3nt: TGTGCCAGCAACGGTCAGGGCCTAAGCACAGATACGCAGTATTTT
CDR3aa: CASNGQGLSTDTQYF

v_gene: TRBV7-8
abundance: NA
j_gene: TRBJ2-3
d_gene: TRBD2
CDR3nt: TGTGCCAGCAGCTTAAGCGGGAAACGAAATACGCAGTATTTT
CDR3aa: CASSLSGKRNTQYF

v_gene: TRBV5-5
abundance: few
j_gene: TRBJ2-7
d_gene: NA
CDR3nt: TGTGCCAGCAGCCCTGGGGACTCCTACGAGCAGTACTTC
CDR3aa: CASSPGDSYEQYF

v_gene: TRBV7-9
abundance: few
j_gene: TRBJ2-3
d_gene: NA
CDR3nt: TGTGCCAGCAGTCGAGGACAGAGCACAGATACGCAGTATTTT
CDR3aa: CASSRGQSTDTQYF

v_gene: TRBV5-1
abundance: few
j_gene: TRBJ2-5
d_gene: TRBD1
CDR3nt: TGCGCCAGCAGCACCTGGACAGGGGCGATCCAAGAGACCCAGTACTTC
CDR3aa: CASSTWTGAIQETQYF

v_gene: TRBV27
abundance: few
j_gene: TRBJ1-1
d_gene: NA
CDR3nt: TGTGCCAGCAGTTTCGACAGGTTAAGGACTGAAGCTTTCTTT
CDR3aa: CASSFDRLRTEAFF

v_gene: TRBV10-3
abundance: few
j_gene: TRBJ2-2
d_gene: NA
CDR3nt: TGTGCCATCAGTGAGTTCCAGAGGGAGCTGTTTTTT
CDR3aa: CAISEFQRELFF

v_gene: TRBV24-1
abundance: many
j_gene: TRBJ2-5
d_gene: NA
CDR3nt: TGTGCCACCAGTGATTATTTGGACTCGAAAGGAACCCAGTACTTC
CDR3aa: CATSDYLDSKGTQYF

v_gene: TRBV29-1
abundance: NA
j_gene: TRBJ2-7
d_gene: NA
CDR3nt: TGCAGCGTTGGTCATACGGCGCAGGGTCCCTACGAGCAGTACTTC
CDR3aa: CSVGHTAQGPYEQYF

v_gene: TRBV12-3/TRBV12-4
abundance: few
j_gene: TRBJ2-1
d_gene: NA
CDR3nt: TGTGCCAGCAGTTTGACGTTCCTACAGGGCGAGCAGTTCTTC
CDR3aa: CASSLTFLQGEQFF

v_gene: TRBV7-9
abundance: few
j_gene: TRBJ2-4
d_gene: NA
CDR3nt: TGTGCCAGCAGCTTAGGCCAGGGGCTTCCCAAAAACATTCAGTACTTC
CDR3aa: CASSLGQGLPKNIQYF

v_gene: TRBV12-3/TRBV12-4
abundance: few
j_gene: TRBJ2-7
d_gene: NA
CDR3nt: TGTGCCAGCAGCATAAGCGGGCGGCCATCCTACGAGCAGTACTTC
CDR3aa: CASSISGRPSYEQYF

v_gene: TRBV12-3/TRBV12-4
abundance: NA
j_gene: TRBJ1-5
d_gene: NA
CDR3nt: TGTGCCAGCAGTTTAGCGCCGGAGGTGGGTCAGCCCCAGCATTTT
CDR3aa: CASSLAPEVGQPQHF

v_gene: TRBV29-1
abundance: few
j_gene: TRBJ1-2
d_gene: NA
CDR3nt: TGCAGCGTTGGGGGGTGGGACGCCACGTTTGCTAACTATGGCTACACCTTC
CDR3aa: CSVGGWDATFANYGYTF